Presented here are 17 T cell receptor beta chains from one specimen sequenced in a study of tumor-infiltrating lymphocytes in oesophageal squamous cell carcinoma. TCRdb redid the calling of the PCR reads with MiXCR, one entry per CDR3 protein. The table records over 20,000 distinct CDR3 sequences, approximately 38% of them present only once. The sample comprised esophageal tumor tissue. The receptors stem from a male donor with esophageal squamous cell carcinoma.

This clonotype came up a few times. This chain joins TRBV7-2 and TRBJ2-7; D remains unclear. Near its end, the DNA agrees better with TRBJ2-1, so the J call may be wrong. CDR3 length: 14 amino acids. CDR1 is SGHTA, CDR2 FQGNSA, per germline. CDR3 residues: CASAADLVVTEQFF. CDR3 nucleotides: TGTGCCAGCGCCGCAGACCTCGTTGTTACTGAGCAGTTCTTC.

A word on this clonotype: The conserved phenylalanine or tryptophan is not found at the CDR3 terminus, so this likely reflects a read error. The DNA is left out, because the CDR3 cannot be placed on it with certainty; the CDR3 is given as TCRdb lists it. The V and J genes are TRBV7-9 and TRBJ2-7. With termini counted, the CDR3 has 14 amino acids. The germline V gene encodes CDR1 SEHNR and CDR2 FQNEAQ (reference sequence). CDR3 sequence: CASSRPNYGYTFGS.

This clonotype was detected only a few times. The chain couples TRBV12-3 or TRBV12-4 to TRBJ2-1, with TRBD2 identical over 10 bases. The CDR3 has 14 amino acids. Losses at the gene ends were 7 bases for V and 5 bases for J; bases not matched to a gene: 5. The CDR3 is CASITSGVHNEQFF. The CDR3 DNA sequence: TGTGCCAGCATAACTAGCGGGGTTCACAATGAGCAGTTCTTC.

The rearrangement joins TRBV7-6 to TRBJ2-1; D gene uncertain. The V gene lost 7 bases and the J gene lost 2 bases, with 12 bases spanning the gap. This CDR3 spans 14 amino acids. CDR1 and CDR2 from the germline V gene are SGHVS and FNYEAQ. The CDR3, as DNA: TGTGCCAGCACCCCGGTTGGGGCCTACAATGAGCAGTTCTTC. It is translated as CASTPVGAYNEQFF.

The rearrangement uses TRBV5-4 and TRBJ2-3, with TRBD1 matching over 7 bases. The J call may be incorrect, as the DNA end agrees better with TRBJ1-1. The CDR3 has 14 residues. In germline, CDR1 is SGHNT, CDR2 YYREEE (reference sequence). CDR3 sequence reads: CASSEGQLVTEAFF. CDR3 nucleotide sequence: TGTGCCAGCAGCGAGGGACAGCTCGTAACCGAAGCTTTCTTT.

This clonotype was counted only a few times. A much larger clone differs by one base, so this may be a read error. This CDR3 reads CASRTGGYNEQYF. The CDR3, as DNA: TGTGCCAGCAGGACCGGGGGATACAATGAGCAGTACTTC. The chain is built from TRBV12-3 or TRBV12-4 and TRBJ2-1; D possibly corresponds to TRBD2 (6 bases). With the DNA end fitting TRBJ2-7 better, the J assignment may be wrong. The CDR3 contains 13 residues.

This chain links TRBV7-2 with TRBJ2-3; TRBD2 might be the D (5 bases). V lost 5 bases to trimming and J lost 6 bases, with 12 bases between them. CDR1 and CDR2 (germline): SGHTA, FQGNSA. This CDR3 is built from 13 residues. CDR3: CASSPGLEDTQYF. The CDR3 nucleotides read TGTGCCAGCAGCCCTGGACTGGAGGATACGCAGTATTTT.

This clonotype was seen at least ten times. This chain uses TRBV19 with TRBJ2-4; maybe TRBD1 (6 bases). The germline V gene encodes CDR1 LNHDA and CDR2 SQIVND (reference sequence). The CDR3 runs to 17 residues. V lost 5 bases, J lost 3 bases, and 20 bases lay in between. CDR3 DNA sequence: TGTGCCAGTAGTGCGTCCGGTTGGGGGCAAGTCAAAAACATTCAGTACTTC. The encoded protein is CASSASGWGQVKNIQYF.

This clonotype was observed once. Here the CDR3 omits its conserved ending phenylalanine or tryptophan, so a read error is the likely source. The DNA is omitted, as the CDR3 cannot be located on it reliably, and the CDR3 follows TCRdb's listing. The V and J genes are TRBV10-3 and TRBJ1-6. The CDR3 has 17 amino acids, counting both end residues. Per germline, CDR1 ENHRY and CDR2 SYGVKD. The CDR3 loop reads CAISESLAGVETQYFGP.

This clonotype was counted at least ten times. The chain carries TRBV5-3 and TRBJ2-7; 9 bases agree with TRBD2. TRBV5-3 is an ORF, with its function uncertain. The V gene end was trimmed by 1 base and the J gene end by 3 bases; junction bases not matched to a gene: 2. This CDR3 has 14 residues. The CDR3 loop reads CARSLRTSDYEQYF. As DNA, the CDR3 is TGTGCCAGAAGCTTGCGGACTAGCGACTACGAGCAGTACTTC.

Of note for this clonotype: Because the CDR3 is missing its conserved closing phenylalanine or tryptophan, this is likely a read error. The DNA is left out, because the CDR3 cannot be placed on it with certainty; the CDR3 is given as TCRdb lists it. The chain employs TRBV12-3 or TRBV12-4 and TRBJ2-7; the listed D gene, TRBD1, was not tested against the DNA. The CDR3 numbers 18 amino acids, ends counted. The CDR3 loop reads CASSLRGGTGYAGYTFGS.

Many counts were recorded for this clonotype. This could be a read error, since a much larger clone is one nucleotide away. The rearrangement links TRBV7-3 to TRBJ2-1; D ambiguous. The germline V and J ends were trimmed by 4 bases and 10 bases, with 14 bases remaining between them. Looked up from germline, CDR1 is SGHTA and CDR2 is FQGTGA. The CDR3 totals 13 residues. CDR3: CASSYGSSYEQFF. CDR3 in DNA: TGTGCCAGCAGCTACGGGTCCTCCTACGAGCAGTTCTTC.

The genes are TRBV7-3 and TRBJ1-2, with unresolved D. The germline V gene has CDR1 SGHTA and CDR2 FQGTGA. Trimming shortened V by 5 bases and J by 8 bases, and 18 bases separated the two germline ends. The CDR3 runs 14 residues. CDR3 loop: CASSPYTILGGYTF. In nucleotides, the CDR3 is TGTGCCAGCAGCCCCTATACAATCCTGGGGGGCTACACCTTC.

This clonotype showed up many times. The CDR3 reads CASSRYGVTNTEAFF. The CDR3 region has the DNA TGTGCCAGCAGCCGGTATGGTGTCACGAACACTGAAGCTTTCTTT. The V call is TRBV5-8, the J call TRBJ1-1; D not resolved. There are 15 residues in the CDR3. The V end was cut by 4 bases, the J end by 1 base, with 14 bases between. Germline CDR1 and CDR2: SGHTS and YDEGEE.

DNA of the CDR3: TGTGCCACCGCGGAGCAGCTACAAGAGACCCAGTACTTC. Its translation: CATAEQLQETQYF. The genes are TRBV24-1 and TRBJ2-7; no clear D. The J call is doubtful: the DNA matches TRBJ2-5 better. This CDR3 comprises 13 residues. The germline gives CDR1 KGHDR, CDR2 SFDVKD.

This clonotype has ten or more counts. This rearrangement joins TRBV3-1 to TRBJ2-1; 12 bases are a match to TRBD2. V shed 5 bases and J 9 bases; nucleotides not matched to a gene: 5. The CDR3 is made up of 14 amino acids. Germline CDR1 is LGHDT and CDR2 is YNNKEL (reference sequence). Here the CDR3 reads CASSSRLAGAEQFF. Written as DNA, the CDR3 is TGTGCCAGCAGCTCTAGACTAGCGGGAGCTGAGCAGTTCTTC.

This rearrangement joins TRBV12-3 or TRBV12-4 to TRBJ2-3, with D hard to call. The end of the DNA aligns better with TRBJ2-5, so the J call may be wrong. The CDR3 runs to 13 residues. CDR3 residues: CASSSLPGETQYF. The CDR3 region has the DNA TGTGCCAGCAGTTCCCTCCCCGGGGAGACCCAGTACTTC.